Sequencing of this TCR beta chain was carried out in a study of identical twins. The CDR3 spans 13 residues. Germline V gene lookup returns CDR1 DFQATT and CDR2 SNEGSKA (reference sequence). The V end was cut by 7 bases, the J end by 9 bases, with 19 bases between. A few counts support this clonotype. Its antigen is unidentified. General study results and limits: These conclusions were based on statistical analysis (cross-sectional, not following the same donors).

From the 5' RACE reads, TCRdb called clonotypes with MiXCR, one entry per CDR3 protein. The sample carries about 1.7 million distinct CDR3 sequences, about 32% recorded once. The chain combines TRBV20-1 with TRBJ2-1, with unresolved D. The specimen was cord blood. The TCR sequence derives from a newborn girl in good health. CDR3 sequence (DNA): TGCAGTGGAATCGCGCCGGGTCCGGTTGAGCAGTTCTTC. Translated: CSGIAPGPVEQFF.